A selection of T cell receptor beta chains follows, all from one sample in a study of cytomegalovirus exposure and HLA in healthy donors. The data were produced by immunoSEQ multiplex PCR, yet TCRdb's version contains in-frame clones alone and is incomplete. The sample yields more than 250,000 clones, 86% seen once. Sample: PBMCs. Source of these receptors: a woman aged 18-30 years in good health and CMV-seronegative. Each CDR3 is given with its conserved first and last residue. D genes are given only for firm matches. Clone size is not always given. Where it is, it says once, few, many or a class for expanded clones.

d_call j_call v_call clone_size cdr3_nt cdr3_aa
TRBD2 TRBJ2-1 TRBV28 NA TGTGCCAGCAGTTTCCCGACTAGCGGGAGGTTCTCCTACAATGAGCAGTTCTTC CASSFPTSGRFSYNEQFF
TRBD2 TRBJ2-7 TRBV6-5 NA TGTGCCAGCAGACCCCCGCTAGCGGGGGCCTACGAGCAGTACTTC CASRPPLAGAYEQYF
TRBD2 TRBJ2-1 TRBV5-4 NA TGTGCCAGCAGTAGGAGCGGGACTATCTTATCCTACAATGAGCAGTTCTTC CASSRSGTILSYNEQFF
TRBD1 TRBJ2-1 TRBV5-1 NA TGCGCCAGCAGTCCGGGACAGGGGGCTTGGGAGCAGTTCTTC CASSPGQGAWEQFF
TRBD2 TRBJ2-1 TRBV4-2 NA TGTGCCAGCAGCCAAGAAGGAGATAGCGGGAGGTGGGGGGGAGACAATGAGCAGTTCTTC CASSQEGDSGRWGGDNEQFF
NA TRBJ2-7 TRBV7-3 NA TGTGCCAGCAGCTTACTGGGACAAGCTTACGAGCAGTACTTC CASSLLGQAYEQYF
TRBD2 TRBJ2-1 TRBV14 NA TGTGCCAGCAGCCTCCTAGCGGGAAGAAATGAGCAGTTCTTC CASSLLAGRNEQFF
TRBD1 TRBJ2-7 TRBV6-1 NA TGTGCCAGCATTGAAGGACAGGTTACCTCCTACGAGCAGTACTTC CASIEGQVTSYEQYF
TRBD2 TRBJ2-1 TRBV19 NA TGTGCCAGTAGTACCGGACTAGCTGGCCCTAATGAGCAGTTCTTC CASSTGLAGPNEQFF
NA TRBJ1-3 TRBV4-1 NA TGCGCCAGCAGCCTTCTGACAGGAGACTCTGGAAACACCATATATTTT CASSLLTGDSGNTIYF
NA TRBJ2-2 TRBV5-4 NA TGTGCCAGCAGCTTGGTTGAACAGAACACCGGGGAGCTGTTTTTT CASSLVEQNTGELFF
TRBD1 TRBJ2-5 TRBV18 NA TGTGCCAGCTCACGCGGGACAGGGGTTCAAGAGACCCAGTACTTC CASSRGTGVQETQYF
NA TRBJ1-1 TRBV2 NA TGTGCCAGCATGGGGGGAAACACTGAAGCTTTCTTT CASMGGNTEAFF
TRBD1 TRBJ1-2 TRBV28 NA TGTGCCAGCAGTTTGGGCAGGGGGGTCTATGGCTACACCTTC CASSLGRGVYGYTF
TRBD1 TRBJ1-2 TRBV10-3 NA TGTGCCATCAGTGAGTACGCTCAAGCGGGACAGGGAATAAACTATGGCTACACCTTC CAISEYAQAGQGINYGYTF
NA TRBJ2-1 TRBV7-9 once TGTGCCACTACCCGGGACTTAGTATCCGATGAGCAGTTCTTC CATTRDLVSDEQFF